The clone carrying this T cell receptor (beta chain) has just a few counts. As yet, its antigen is unknown. In germline, CDR1 is MNHEY, CDR2 SMNVEV (reference sequence). The germline V and J ends were trimmed by 4 bases and 5 bases, with 11 bases remaining between them. The CDR3 extends over 13 amino acids. Each cDNA molecule carried a unique molecular identifier. TCRdb reprocessed the 5' RACE reads via MiXCR and lists one record per CDR3 protein. The sample records tens of thousands of distinct CDR3 sequences, around 15% being singletons. The data derive from a study of early T cells in non-severe SARS-CoV-2 infection. Study findings and constraints: Clonotype matching in VDJdb favored anti-spike CD8 responses and did not capture private and CD4 specificities.

The sequenced sample consisted of whole blood. The chain is built from TRBV27 and TRBJ1-2; D is ambiguous. This TCR was sampled from an adult who was a healthcare worker with PCR-confirmed SARS-CoV-2 infection or an uninfected control (not recorded which). The CDR3 DNA reads TGTGCCAGCAGTTCCCCGACGGAATATGGCTACACCTTC. It is translated as CASSSPTEYGYTF.